These 29 T cell receptor beta chains share one sample of origin, sequenced in a study of T cell clones after liver transplantation. Clones were read by immunoSEQ multiplex PCR, and TCRdb kept only the in-frame ones, dropping some. The sample includes fewer than 65,000 clones, more than 70% of them seen just once. The material sequenced was CD4+ T cells from blood, taken at the 22-month timepoint. The origin of the receptors is a human patient who received a liver transplant. Part of the T cells may come from the graft donor.

Here the CDR3 reads CASGLVGGGTSGGELFF. In DNA form, the CDR3 reads TGTGCTAGTGGTTTGGTCGGTGGAGGGACCTCGGGCGGGGAGCTGTTTTTT. The chain joins TRBV12-5 to TRBJ2-2; D is perhaps TRBD2 (6 bases). The germline V gene encodes CDR1 LGHNT and CDR2 FRNRAP. The CDR3 length is 17 residues. Trimming removed 0 bases at V and 7 bases at J, with 18 bases between. The full variable domain, with the rest looked up from reference TRBV12-5 and TRBJ2-2, is DARVTQTPRHKVTEMGQEVTMRCQPILGHNTVFWYRQTMMQGLELLAYFRNRAPLDDSGMPKDRFSAEMPDATLATLKIQPSEPRDSAVYFCASGLVGGGTSGGELFFGEGSRLTVL.

The V call is TRBV29-1, the J call TRBJ1-2; the D gene is possibly TRBD1 (6 bases). This CDR3 contains 14 residues. Germline CDR1 SQVTM, CDR2 ANQGSEA. V was clipped by 6 bases and J by 7 bases, with 21 bases between them. The chain's CDR3 is CSVVWTVQMGGYTF. CDR3 sequence (DNA): TGCAGCGTCGTTTGGACAGTGCAAATGGGTGGCTACACCTTC.

This clone has only a few counts. The gene calls are TRBV9 and TRBJ1-6; unclear D gene. CDR3 length: 16 amino acids. V was pared by 0 bases and J by 2 bases, with 9 bases between. Germline CDR1 and CDR2: SGDLS and YYNGEE. CDR3 DNA sequence: TGTGCCAGCAGCGTAGCGGCAAGCACCTATAATTCACCCCTCCACTTT. It specifies CASSVAASTYNSPLHF.

There are a few counts of this clone. The chain couples TRBV11-2 to TRBJ2-1; 7 nucleotides agree with TRBD1. V lost 1 base to trimming and J lost 0 bases; unmatched junction nucleotides: 3. Germline V gene data show CDR1 as SGHAT and CDR2 as FQNNGV. The CDR3 consists of 16 residues. This CDR3 is CASSLAPGGSYNEQFF. As DNA, the CDR3 is TGTGCCAGCAGCTTAGCCCCAGGGGGCTCCTACAATGAGCAGTTCTTC.

The chain joins TRBV4-1 to TRBJ2-3, with 8 bases fitting TRBD2. CDR1 is MGHRA and CDR2 is YSYEKL in the germline V gene. V lost 2 bases, J lost 0 bases, and 4 bases stayed unmatched. This CDR3 is built from 16 residues. CDR3 loop: CASSQLAGTSTDTQYF. Written as DNA, the CDR3 is TGCGCCAGCAGCCAATTAGCGGGGACGAGCACAGATACGCAGTATTTT.

The genes are TRBV14 and TRBJ2-4, with D unresolved. Trimming cost V 0 bases and J 10 bases, with 13 bases left between them. This CDR3 is 14 amino acids long. CDR1 is SGHDN, CDR2 FVKESK, per germline. CDR3 nucleotides: TGTGCCAGCAGCCAAGATCGATCGGTCGGGATTCAGTACTTC. The encoded protein is CASSQDRSVGIQYF.

This clone was seen just once. The chain recombines TRBV9 with TRBJ2-2, with 8 nucleotides matching TRBD1. In germline, CDR1 is SGDLS, CDR2 YYNGEE. After removal of 3 bases from V and 3 bases from J, the junction contained 4 bases not matched to a gene. The CDR3 sequence is 15 residues long. The CDR3 region has the DNA TGTGCCAGCAGCGCGGGACAGGCGGACACCGGGGAGCTGTTTTTT. This gives the protein CASSAGQADTGELFF.

The rearrangement uses TRBV7-8 and TRBJ1-1, with D perhaps TRBD1 (6 bases). The V gene lost 4 bases and the J gene lost 4 bases, with 16 bases spanning the gap. The germline gives CDR1 SGHVS, CDR2 FQNEAQ. The CDR3 sequence is 15 residues long. The CDR3, as DNA: TGTGCCAGCAGCTCCCGGAGGGACACCTTCACTGAAGCTTTCTTT. Protein sequence: CASSSRRDTFTEAFF. Full variable domain (outside the CDR3, taken from reference TRBV7-8 and TRBJ1-1): GAGVSQSPRYKVAKRGQDVALRCDPISGHVSLFWYQQALGQGPEFLTYFQNEAQLDKSGLPSDRFFAERPEGSVSTLKIQRTQQEDSAVYLCASSSRRDTFTEAFFGQGTRLTVV.

The V call is TRBV6-1, the J call TRBJ2-7; TRBD2 is a possible D gene (7 bases). V was pared by 8 bases and J by 0 bases, with 14 bases between. The CDR3 spans 14 residues. Germline-derived CDR1 and CDR2 are MNHNS and SASEGT. Here the CDR3 DNA reads TGTGCCAGCGTAATTAGGGGGGGCTCCTACGAGCAGTACTTC. It yields the protein CASVIRGGSYEQYF.

This chain connects TRBV29-1 to TRBJ1-5; D remains unclear. V gave up 1 base and J gave up 7 bases, with 14 bases separating them. The CDR3 has 14 amino acids. The germline CDR1 and CDR2 sequences are SQVTM and ANQGSEA. As DNA, the CDR3 is TGCAGCGTTGAAGGGACCCTTCCTGGGCAGCCCCAGCATTTT. It specifies CSVEGTLPGQPQHF.

The chain employs TRBV27 and TRBJ2-5; 7 nucleotides align to TRBD2. The CDR3 loop spans 12 amino acids. V was pared by 2 bases and J by 13 bases, with 7 bases of the junction left unmatched. CDR1 MNHEY and CDR2 SMNVEV come from the germline V gene (reference sequence). CDR3 protein: CASSLNGGWAYF. For the CDR3, the DNA is TGTGCCAGCAGTTTAAACGGGGGGTGGGCGTACTTC.

The chain joins TRBV19 to TRBJ2-2; 7 bases match TRBD2. The CDR3 is 13 residues long. The germline CDR1 and CDR2 sequences are LNHDA and SQIVND (reference sequence). Trimming removed 6 bases from V and 5 bases from J; junction bases left unmatched: 3. This CDR3 is CASSSGETGELFF. The CDR3 DNA reads as TGTGCCAGTAGCAGCGGGGAAACCGGGGAGCTGTTTTTT.

In its sample, this clone is medium-sized. CDR3 nucleotides: TGTGCCAGCAGTTTCGGGGGGACTAACAATCAGCCCCAGCATTTT. Translation: CASSFGGTNNQPQHF. This sequence joins TRBV27 and TRBJ1-5; a possible D gene is TRBD1 (5 bases). CDR1 is MNHEY, CDR2 SMNVEV, per germline (reference sequence). V was cut by 3 bases and J by 3 bases, with 12 bases left in between. The length of the CDR3 is 15 residues.

The gene calls are TRBV28 and TRBJ2-7; D ambiguous. V was clipped by 5 bases and J by 2 bases, with 7 bases between them. This CDR3 has 12 residues. Per the germline V gene, CDR1 is MDHEN and CDR2 is SYDVKM. CDR3 region: CASSAGTYEQYF. The CDR3 DNA follows: TGTGCCAGCAGTGCAGGAACCTACGAGCAGTACTTC.

The rearrangement joins TRBV5-1 to TRBJ2-1, with D tentatively TRBD1 (5 bases). The germline CDR1 and CDR2 sequences are SGHRS and YFSETQ. With 3 bases removed from V and 5 bases from J, the gap between germline ends came to 15 bases. The CDR3 is made up of 15 amino acids. CDR3 DNA sequence: TGCGCCAGCAGCTGGGCCCCGGACACGAACAATGAGCAGTTCTTC. Protein sequence: CASSWAPDTNNEQFF.

The J gene is TRBJ1-5, the V gene TRBV18; 12 nucleotides match TRBD1. The V and J ends lost 3 bases and 1 base, in that order; junction bases with no gene match: 1. The germline V gene has CDR1 KGHSH and CDR2 LQKENI. The CDR3 totals 16 residues. The CDR3 DNA follows: TGTGCCAGCTCACCGGGACAGGGGGCGAGCAATCAGCCCCAGCATTTT. Translating gives CASSPGQGASNQPQHF.

The sample holds one count of this clone. This sequence joins TRBV19 and TRBJ2-1, with D unresolved. The germline gives CDR1 LNHDA, CDR2 SQIVND (reference sequence). V dropped 3 bases and J dropped 6 bases, with 12 bases sitting between them. The CDR3 is 14 amino acids. The CDR3 region has the DNA TGTGCCAGTAGTATCCTAATACAGACCAATGAGCAGTTCTTC. This encodes CASSILIQTNEQFF.

This clone occurred a few times. This chain connects TRBV30 to TRBJ1-6, with D unresolved. Germline CDR1 is GTSNPN and CDR2 is SVGIG (reference sequence). The CDR3 extends over 14 amino acids. V was clipped by 3 bases and J by 9 bases, with 15 bases between them. CDR3 bases: TGTGCCTGGAGAGTGGACCAGGCTGGTTCACCCCTCCACTTT. Translating it yields CAWRVDQAGSPLHF.

This chain joins TRBV7-2 and TRBJ2-6; 8 nucleotides agree with TRBD1. Losses at the gene ends were 6 bases for V and 0 bases for J; bases not matched to a gene: 1. CDR1 and CDR2 from the germline V gene are SGHTA and FQGNSA. The CDR3 loop spans 15 amino acids. The CDR3 DNA is TGTGCCAGCAGGGACAGGGACTCTGGGGCCAACGTCCTGACTTTC. This sequence encodes CASRDRDSGANVLTF.

This clone was counted between two and nine times. The chain employs TRBV27 and TRBJ1-6; TRBD1 aligns across 8 bases. J lost 6 bases, V lost 7 bases, and 5 bases had no gene match. CDR1 and CDR2 (germline): MNHEY, SMNVEV (reference sequence). The CDR3 sequence is 14 residues long. The CDR3 spells CASKRDRINSPLHF. The CDR3 DNA is TGTGCCAGCAAGAGGGACAGGATTAATTCACCCCTCCACTTT.

The chain is built from TRBV7-6 and TRBJ2-2; D unresolved. This CDR3 is built from 14 residues. The germline V and J ends were trimmed by 7 bases and 1 base, with 10 bases remaining between them. Germline V gene data show CDR1 as SGHVS and CDR2 as FNYEAQ. CDR3 residues: CASTIQGNTGELFF. The DNA of the CDR3 is TGTGCCAGCACCATCCAAGGGAACACCGGGGAGCTGTTTTTT.

This rearrangement joins TRBV19 to TRBJ2-3, with D possibly TRBD1 on 6 matching bases. The germline gives CDR1 LNHDA, CDR2 SQIVND (reference sequence). With 4 bases removed from V and 4 bases from J, the gap between germline ends came to 12 bases. The CDR3 has 14 amino acids. The CDR3 DNA is TGTGCCAGTAGTAACAGGGCAGGGGCAGATACGCAGTATTTT. Protein sequence: CASSNRAGADTQYF.

This chain uses TRBV21-1 with TRBJ1-3. TRBV21-1 is designated a pseudogene. The CDR3 contains 13 residues. Here the CDR3 DNA reads TGTGCCGGGTCAGTGAGCACCCGTGGCACCATATATTTT. This sequence encodes CAGSVSTRGTIYF.

The V gene is TRBV27, the J gene TRBJ2-7; no firm D call. The CDR3 sequence is 14 residues long. The V gene lost 5 bases and the J gene lost 5 bases, with 16 bases spanning the gap. Germline-derived CDR1 and CDR2 are MNHEY and SMNVEV (reference sequence). The CDR3 nucleotides read TGTGCCAGCAGTCGACCGGGTAGGGTCCACGAGCAGTACTTC. Its protein is CASSRPGRVHEQYF.

The chain employs TRBV5-1 and TRBJ1-1, with no clear D. The germline gives CDR1 SGHRS, CDR2 YFSETQ. This CDR3 region has 13 residues. With 7 bases removed from V and 6 bases from J, the gap between germline ends came to 16 bases. The CDR3 loop reads CASGYNVGSEAFF. The CDR3 nucleotides read TGCGCCAGCGGCTACAATGTGGGATCTGAAGCTTTCTTT.

The CDR3 is CASSLQVGPSGNTIYF. The CDR3 DNA reads TGCGCCAGCAGCTTACAGGTCGGCCCCTCTGGAAACACCATATATTTT. The V and J genes are TRBV5-1 and TRBJ1-3; weak D call: TRBD1 (5 bases). With 2 bases removed from V and 0 bases from J, the gap between germline ends came to 12 bases. This CDR3 comprises 16 residues. Germline CDR1 and CDR2: SGHRS and YFSETQ.

The rearrangement links TRBV7-9 to TRBJ1-4; TRBD1 agrees at 8 bases. The trim removed 4 bases at V and 2 bases at J, leaving 9 bases unmatched. Germline V CDR1 and CDR2: SEHNR, FQNEAQ (reference sequence). This CDR3 contains 17 residues. CDR3 DNA: TGTGCCAGCAGCTCGAGGATCAGACAGGGGACTAATGAAAAACTGTTTTTT. Translating it yields CASSSRIRQGTNEKLFF.

The rearrangement joins TRBV7-2 to TRBJ1-2; D unresolved. V was clipped by 4 bases and J by 2 bases, with 8 bases between them. The CDR3 has 13 amino acids. CDR1 and CDR2 from the germline V gene are SGHTA and FQGNSA. CDR3 region: CASSYVQNYGYTF. The CDR3, as DNA: TGTGCCAGCAGCTATGTGCAGAACTATGGCTACACCTTC. Based on the CDR3 plus reference TRBV7-2 and TRBJ1-2, the full variable domain is GAGVSQSPSNKVTEKGKDVELRCDPISGHTALYWYRQSLGQGLEFLIYFQGNSAPDKSGLPSDRFSAERTGGSVSTLTIQRTQQEDSAVYLCASSYVQNYGYTFGSGTRLTVV.

In this sample, this clone turned up once. V is TRBV28 and J is TRBJ1-4, with D maybe TRBD1 (5 bases). V was shortened by 4 bases and J by 5 bases, with 17 bases between the two germline ends. The germline V gene has CDR1 MDHEN and CDR2 SYDVKM. The CDR3 spans 16 residues. CDR3 residues: CASSSPGGSGNEKLFF. DNA of the CDR3: TGTGCCAGCAGTTCCCCCGGGGGGTCTGGGAATGAAAAACTGTTTTTT.